The rows below give T cell receptor beta chains drawn from one sample of a study of T-cell reconstitution after alpha-beta-depleted transplantation in children. Via MiXCR, TCRdb re-called the PCR reads, giving one row per CDR3 protein. Found here are tens of thousands of distinct CDR3 sequences, around 9% of them singletons; the top ten hold 27%. Sequences were derived from PBMCs, mostly from graft donor cells, sampled 60 days after TCRalphabeta/CD19-depleted stem cell transplant. These receptors came from a male patient aged 2 to 10 who had a stem cell transplant for chronic granulomatous disease, so the T cells may come from the graft donor. Both conserved end residues are part of each CDR3.

j_call	v_call	cdr3_aa
TRBJ2-1	TRBV11-2	CASSLLVGTIRNEQFF
TRBJ2-1	TRBV30	CAWTLPGQGANEQFF
TRBJ2-1	TRBV5-1	CASSALLAGAYNEQFF
TRBJ2-7	TRBV20-1	CSARELGGLLSYEQYF
TRBJ2-4	TRBV20-1	CSALAKNIQYF
TRBJ2-1	TRBV25-1	CASMIPGRDEQFF
TRBJ2-1	TRBV7-2	CASSLAGSGYNEQFF
TRBJ2-2	TRBV5-1	CASRGGNTGELFF
TRBJ1-4	TRBV5-1	CASSGDSSVGKLFF
TRBJ2-5	TRBV6-1	CASSELIGGQETQYF
TRBJ2-2	TRBV6-5	CASSFGGADTGELFF
TRBJ2-3	TRBV6-4	CASSDSGTGADTQYF
TRBJ1-3	TRBV15	CATSRTAGNTIYF
TRBJ2-3	TRBV5-1	CASSPVHPTDTQYF
TRBJ1-1	TRBV5-1	CASRQGLGDTEAFF
TRBJ1-2	TRBV11-2	CASSSGTLANYGYTF
TRBJ1-2	TRBV20-1	CSAREGLNRGTGYGYTF
TRBJ2-1	TRBV15	CATSLTSFSSYNEQFF
TRBJ1-3	TRBV30	CAWKGSSSGNTIYF
TRBJ2-1	TRBV30	CAWSPPSGRPNEQFF
TRBJ2-3	TRBV7-8	CASSLAAGGPSDTQYF
TRBJ1-1	TRBV10-3	CATTRGGLTEAFF
TRBJ2-2	TRBV7-2	CASSQPGLRYTGELFF
TRBJ2-6	TRBV2	CASRASISGANVLTF
TRBJ2-5	TRBV18	CASSPLAEETQYF
TRBJ2-7	TRBV7-2	CASSLRLAGPYEQYF
TRBJ2-1	TRBV6-5	CASSSSRTSNNEQFF
TRBJ1-6	TRBV18	CASSPGQGRSPLHF
TRBJ2-3	TRBV21-1	CASSVGEGPSWTDTQYF
TRBJ2-5	TRBV5-1	CASSYEGRGGPFQETQYF
TRBJ2-1	TRBV5-5	CASSLGGWSYNEQFF
TRBJ2-7	TRBV11-2	CASSLGARGVYEQYF
TRBJ1-6	TRBV5-1	CASSLDSENSPLHF
TRBJ2-1	TRBV5-1	CASSPNSGRAGFF
TRBJ1-1	TRBV19	CATKSRADYTEAFF
TRBJ2-4	TRBV12-3/TRBV12-4	CASSSTGGWNIQYF
TRBJ2-5	TRBV6-5	CASSYTRTGLETQYF
TRBJ2-5	TRBV5-1	CASSRGPTQETQYF
TRBJ2-1	TRBV7-6	CASSLGLAGAIEQFF
TRBJ2-5	TRBV27	CASRDRQTQETQYF
TRBJ1-6	TRBV9	CASSPRQGASYNSPLHF
TRBJ2-6	TRBV5-5	CASSLSWQGNSGANVLTF
TRBJ2-2	TRBV2	CASSVNSPNTGELFF
TRBJ1-1	TRBV28	CASSLVEGQFTEAFF